The text below deals with one T cell receptor beta chain. A much larger clone differs from this one at a single base, so this may be a read error. The second PCR ran about 6 to 11 cycles with a sample-barcoded 5' primer and J-beta primers. TCRdb reprocessed the 5' RACE reads via MiXCR and lists one record per CDR3 protein. The sample contains about 640,000 distinct CDR3 sequences, under 30% of which appear only once. The CDR3 spans 14 residues. CDR1 SGDLS and CDR2 YYNGEE come from the germline V gene. The record originates from a study of blood T cells in healthy people across ages. The sequencing sample was made of blood. V and J are TRBV9 and TRBJ2-1, with D hard to call. This receptor was taken from a woman of 80 years or more in good health. The CDR3: CASSLRSAYSEQFF. CDR3 in DNA: TGTGCCAGCAGCCTTAGGAGCGCCTACAGTGAGCAGTTCTTC.